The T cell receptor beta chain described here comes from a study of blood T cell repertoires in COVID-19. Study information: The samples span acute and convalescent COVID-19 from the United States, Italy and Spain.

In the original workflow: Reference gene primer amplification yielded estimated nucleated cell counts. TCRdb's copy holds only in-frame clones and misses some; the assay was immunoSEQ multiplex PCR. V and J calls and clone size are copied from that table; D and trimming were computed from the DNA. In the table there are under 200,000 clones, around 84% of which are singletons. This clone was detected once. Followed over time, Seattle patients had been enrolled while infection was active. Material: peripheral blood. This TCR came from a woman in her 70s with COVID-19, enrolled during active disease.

The DNA for the CDR3 is TGTGCTAGTGGTTTCACAGGAGCGCTGACTGGAAACACCATATATTTT. This encodes CASGFTGALTGNTIYF. The chain employs TRBV12-5 and TRBJ1-3; a weak D match, TRBD1 (5 bases). CDR1 LGHNT and CDR2 FRNRAP come from the germline V gene. V lost 3 bases to trimming and J lost 2 bases, with 14 bases between them. The CDR3 is 16 amino acids.